Listed below are T cell receptor beta chains from one sample, sequenced in a study of blood T cell repertoires in COVID-19. Clones were read by immunoSEQ multiplex PCR, and TCRdb kept only the in-frame ones, dropping some. Found here are roughly 240,000 clones, about 91% of them singletons; the top ten hold approximately 2.3%. The sequenced material came from PBMCs or T cells enriched from blood (not recorded which). These receptor sequences come from a woman aged 35 to 49 with acute COVID-19. Both conserved end residues are part of each CDR3. The order of the fields is clone size, J gene, V gene, D gene, CDR3 DNA, CDR3 protein. D genes are given only for firm matches. Clone size is given for some rows only: seen once, a few or many times, or a class if the clone is expanded.

.	TRBJ1-6	TRBV7-9	.	TGTGCCAGCAGCTTAGTAGGGGATTCACCCCTCCACTTT	CASSLVGDSPLHF
.	TRBJ1-5	TRBV5-1	TRBD1	TGCGCCAGCAGCTTGGCTACAGGGGTTCAGCCCCAGCATTTT	CASSLATGVQPQHF
.	TRBJ1-4	TRBV4-3	.	TGCGCCAGCAGCCAAGACCGGGGAAAACTGTTTTTT	CASSQDRGKLFF
.	TRBJ1-4	TRBV2	.	TGTGCCAGCAGCGTTCGTCGTACAGGGAGAGGCCTAAATGAAAAACTGTTTTTT	CASSVRRTGRGLNEKLFF
.	TRBJ1-1	TRBV2	.	TGTGCCAGCACAAAAGTGGGGCAGATGAACACTGAAGCTTTCTTT	CASTKVGQMNTEAFF
.	TRBJ2-3	TRBV7-2	TRBD2	TGTGCCAGCAGCTCTTGGGGGGGGGAACTATATACGCAGTATTTT	CASSSWGGELYTQYF
.	TRBJ1-6	TRBV4-3	.	TGCGCCAGCAGCCTTGATGAGGGCTCCTATAATTCACCCCTCCACTTT	CASSLDEGSYNSPLHF
.	TRBJ1-1	TRBV21-1	.	TGTGCCAGCACCAAGACCCCTAAGGGGACTGAAGCTTTCTTT	CASTKTPKGTEAFF
.	TRBJ2-6	TRBV15	TRBD2	TGTGCCACCAGCAGAGGGCGGGGGACTGGGGCCAACGTCCTGACTTTC	CATSRGRGTGANVLTF
.	TRBJ1-5	TRBV28	TRBD1	TGTGCCAGCAACTCTGACAGGGAGGGCAATCAGCCCCAGCATTTT	CASNSDREGNQPQHF
.	TRBJ2-5	TRBV6-1	TRBD2	TGTGCCAGCAGTGAAATCCTAGCGGGCTGGGGGGAACAAGAGACCCAGTACTTC	CASSEILAGWGEQETQYF
.	TRBJ2-1	TRBV27	.	TGTGCCAGTGTTGGGGCGCTAGGCTCCTACAATGAGCAGTTCTTC	CASVGALGSYNEQFF
.	TRBJ2-5	TRBV2	TRBD1	TGTGCCAGCAGTTTACAGGGGTGGGAGACCCAGTACTTC	CASSLQGWETQYF
few	TRBJ1-2	TRBV6-5	.	TGTGCCAGCAGAAACCGACAGGATCTAAGTGGCTACACCTTC	CASRNRQDLSGYTF
.	TRBJ2-5	TRBV20-1	.	TGCGGGGTGGGGACAAAAGAGACCCAGTACTTC	CGVGTKETQYF